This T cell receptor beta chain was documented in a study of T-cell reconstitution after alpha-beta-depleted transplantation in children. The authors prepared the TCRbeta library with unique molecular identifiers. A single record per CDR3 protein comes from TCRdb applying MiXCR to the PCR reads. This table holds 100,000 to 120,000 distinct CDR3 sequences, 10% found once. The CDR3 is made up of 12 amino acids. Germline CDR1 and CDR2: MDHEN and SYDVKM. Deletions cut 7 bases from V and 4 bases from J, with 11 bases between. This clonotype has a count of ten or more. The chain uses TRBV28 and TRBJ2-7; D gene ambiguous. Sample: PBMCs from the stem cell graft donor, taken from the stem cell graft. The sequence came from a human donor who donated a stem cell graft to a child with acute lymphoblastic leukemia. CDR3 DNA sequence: TGTGCCAGCACCCGAGGTCAGTACGAGCAGTACTTC. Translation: CASTRGQYEQYF.